This TCR beta chain comes out of a study of cytomegalovirus exposure and HLA in healthy donors. This CDR3 region has 15 residues. V lost 2 bases, J lost 8 bases, and 5 bases stayed unmatched. Germline V CDR1 and CDR2: MDHEN, SYDVKM. The study, taken as a whole, reports: The study designated over 150 TCR beta chains cytomegalovirus-associated.

This table comes from immunoSEQ multiplex PCR, and its TCRdb copy is limited to in-frame clones, with some not included. The table lists fewer than 90,000 clones, roughly 83% of them singletons, with 12% in the top ten. Comment on this clone: The antigen is undetermined.

Sequencing was done on a sample of PBMCs. The chain couples TRBV28 to TRBJ1-6; 8 bases are a match to TRBD1. This sequence was found in a woman aged 18-29 years in good health and CMV-seropositive. The CDR3 sequence: CASSLQGASYSPLHF. In nucleotides, the CDR3 is TGTGCCAGCAGTTTACAGGGGGCCAGCTATTCACCCCTCCACTTT. Looking up the rest from reference TRBV28 and TRBJ1-6 gives the full variable domain: DVKVTQSSRYLVKRTGEKVFLECVQDMDHENMFWYRQDPGLGLRLIYFSYDVKMKEKGDIPEGYSVSREKKERFSLILESASTNQTSMYLCASSLQGASYSPLHFGNGTRLTVT.